This is a list of T cell receptor beta chains from one sample in a study of blood T cell dynamics during melanoma immunotherapy. The data were produced by immunoSEQ multiplex PCR, yet TCRdb's version contains in-frame clones alone and is incomplete. This sample yields about 19,000 clones, of which about 85% are seen a single time; under 9% belongs to the top ten. The material was blood, obtained from a patient treated with checkpoint blockade. These TCRs come from a human donor with melanoma. CDR3s include the opening cysteine and the closing phenylalanine or tryptophan. D genes are given only for firm matches. Clone sizes are given selectively: once, few, many, or a class where the clone is expanded.

.	TRBV5-6	TRBJ1-6	TRBD1	TGTGCCAGCAGCTCACTCGACAGGGGGCGCGATTCACCCCTCCACTTT	CASSSLDRGRDSPLHF
.	TRBV11-2	TRBJ2-1	TRBD2	TGTGCCAGCAGCTTAAGACTAGCGGGAGGTGAGCAGTTCTTC	CASSLRLAGGEQFF
.	TRBV6-1	TRBJ2-7	.	TGTGCCAGCAGTAGGACAGAGTACGAGCAGTACTTC	CASSRTEYEQYF
.	TRBV4-2	TRBJ2-6	TRBD1	TGTGCCAGCAGCCAAGAGCCCCGGGGACAGCCTGGGGCCAACGTCCTGACTTTC	CASSQEPRGQPGANVLTF
.	TRBV19	TRBJ2-7	TRBD1	TGTGCCAGTAGAAACCGGGACAGGGGAGCCTACGAGCAGTACTTC	CASRNRDRGAYEQYF
.	TRBV29-1	TRBJ1-1	TRBD1	TGCAGCATTAGGACAGGGGGGAACACTGAAGCTTTCTTT	CSIRTGGNTEAFF
.	TRBV27	TRBJ2-1	.	TGTGCCAGCAGTTTATCAAAAGGGGAGCAGTTCTTC	CASSLSKGEQFF
.	TRBV27	TRBJ1-4	TRBD1	TGTGCCAGCAGTTTATACGGACAGGGCGACGAAAAACTGTTTTTT	CASSLYGQGDEKLFF
.	TRBV30	TRBJ1-5	.	TGTGCCTGGAGTAATGGGGGAGAACAGCCCCAGCATTTT	CAWSNGGEQPQHF
.	TRBV27	TRBJ2-7	.	TGTGCCACGGGGGCAGGCTCCTACGAGCAGTACTTC	CATGAGSYEQYF
.	TRBV19	TRBJ2-2	.	TGTGCCAGTACCGACCAGACTGGTAGGCTTAACACCGGGGAGCTGTTTTTT	CASTDQTGRLNTGELFF
once	TRBV6-1	TRBJ2-2	.	TGTGCCAGCAGTGTTAGGATTAGCACCGGGGAGCTGTTTTTT	CASSVRISTGELFF
.	TRBV4-2	TRBJ2-1	.	TGTGCCAGCAGCCGGGACTTATCCTACAATGAGCAGTTCTTC	CASSRDLSYNEQFF
.	TRBV28	TRBJ1-5	.	TGTGCCAGCCAATCCGCGGGCAGGGTGGTGACCCAGCCCCAGCATTTT	CASQSAGRVVTQPQHF
.	TRBV28	TRBJ2-2	TRBD2	TGTGCCAGCAGTTTAGCGGGAGACACCGGGGAGCTGTTTTTT	CASSLAGDTGELFF
.	TRBV10-3	TRBJ1-1	TRBD1	TGTGCCACCGAAACGGGAGGGGGCTTAGGCGACACTGAAGCTTTCTTT	CATETGGGLGDTEAFF
.	TRBV28	TRBJ2-7	.	TGTGCCAGCATGCCAGCAGGGGCCACGGACGAGCAGTACTTC	CASMPAGATDEQYF
.	TRBV28	TRBJ1-4	.	TGTGCCAGCGACCCCGGGCACACCGAGGCTGAAAAACTGTTTTTT	CASDPGHTEAEKLFF
.	TRBV19	TRBJ2-5	.	TGTGCCAGTAGTCGCCCCCAGAGGGAAGAGACCCAGTACTTC	CASSRPQREETQYF
.	TRBV19	TRBJ2-6	.	TGTGCCAGTAGCTTCACAGGATCTGGGGCCAACGTCCTGACTTTC	CASSFTGSGANVLTF
.	TRBV9	TRBJ1-2	TRBD1	TGTGCCAGCAGCGTTACCGGGACAGCCTCTGGTGGCTACACCTTC	CASSVTGTASGGYTF
few	TRBV6-4	TRBJ2-3	.	TGTGCCAGCAGTGAGTTGGCTAGCACAGATACGCAGTATTTT	CASSELASTDTQYF
.	TRBV29-1	TRBJ2-2	.	TGCAGCGTTGAAAGGGGCGCAGGGCTTGGGGAGCTGTTTTTT	CSVERGAGLGELFF
.	TRBV7-9	TRBJ1-1	.	TGTGCCAGCAGCTGGACAGCTGAAGCTTTCTTT	CASSWTAEAFF
.	TRBV5-5	TRBJ1-2	.	TGTGCCAGCAGCGCCACGCCGTCCGGGGGGAGTAACTATGGCTACACCTTC	CASSATPSGGSNYGYTF
medium-sized	TRBV9	TRBJ2-5	.	TGTGCCAGCAGCGTATGCACAGGGGGAAGGCTAGCGGGTTTCCAAGAGACCCAGTACTTC	CASSVCTGGRLAGFQETQYF
.	TRBV9	TRBJ2-2	.	TGTGCCAGCAGCGCCAGCATCGCGAACACCGGGGAGCTGTTTTTT	CASSASIANTGELFF
.	TRBV7-2	TRBJ2-3	TRBD2	TGTGCCAGCAGCTTGGAGCGGGACGGCGTCTACACAGATACGCAGTATTTT	CASSLERDGVYTDTQYF
.	TRBV11-2	TRBJ2-3	TRBD2	TGTGCCAGCAGCTCCGGGACTAGCGGGAGGATAGATACGCAGTATTTT	CASSSGTSGRIDTQYF
.	TRBV7-2	TRBJ1-1	TRBD1	TGTGCCAGCAAGGCGGACAGGCTGAACACTGAAGCTTTCTTT	CASKADRLNTEAFF
.	TRBV11-1	TRBJ2-7	.	TGTGCCAGCAGTCGGAGCGGCGACCACTCCTACGAGCAGTACTTC	CASSRSGDHSYEQYF
once	TRBV19	TRBJ2-7	TRBD2	TGTGCCAGTACCGAGACTAGCGGGATCCCCGAGCAGTACTTC	CASTETSGIPEQYF
.	TRBV11-2	TRBJ1-2	TRBD1	TGTGCCAGCACCAGGGGGGTTAACTATGGCTACACCTTC	CASTRGVNYGYTF
.	TRBV5-1	TRBJ1-6	.	TGCGCCAGCAGCTTTCAAACTCGGTCCTATAATTCACCCCTCCACTTT	CASSFQTRSYNSPLHF
.	TRBV7-9	TRBJ2-1	.	TGTGCCAGCAGCTTCGGGCACAATGAGCAGTTCTTC	CASSFGHNEQFF
.	TRBV5-5	TRBJ2-7	TRBD2	TGTGCCAGCAGCTTTGTGGTAGCGGGAGTCGGCGAGCAGTACTTC	CASSFVVAGVGEQYF
.	TRBV5-4	TRBJ2-3	.	TGTGCCAGCAGCTTGCGTCTAGCAATGGGTACGCAGTATTTT	CASSLRLAMGTQYF
.	TRBV9	TRBJ1-4	.	TGTGCCAGCAGCGCGGCGGCCTCAGGGGATGAAAAACTGTTTTTT	CASSAAASGDEKLFF
once	TRBV2	TRBJ1-4	.	TGTGCCAGCAGTGAAGCCCTTCCAGGGGACGATGAAAAACTGTTTTTT	CASSEALPGDDEKLFF
.	TRBV21-1	TRBJ1-5	.	TGTGCCAGCAGCAAAGCGCCGGACAGCTCTTATCAGCCCCAGCATTTT	CASSKAPDSSYQPQHF
.	TRBV4-2	TRBJ2-7	TRBD2	TGTGCCAGCAGCCAAGATGGGACTAGCGGGAACCCCTACGAGCAGTACTTC	CASSQDGTSGNPYEQYF
.	TRBV28	TRBJ2-7	.	TGTGCCAGCACCCAACCGGGGGCACTTCAATACGAGCAGTACTTC	CASTQPGALQYEQYF
.	TRBV2	TRBJ2-7	TRBD2	TGTGCCAGCACAACTCTAGCGGAGACTCCCTACGAGCAGTACTTC	CASTTLAETPYEQYF
.	TRBV28	TRBJ2-7	TRBD2	TGTGCCAGCAGGTGGACTAGCGGGAAGAGCGAGCAGTACTTC	CASRWTSGKSEQYF
medium-sized	TRBV18	TRBJ1-2	.	TGTGCCAGCTCGTGGATCTCTGGCAGCTATGGCTACACCTTC	CASSWISGSYGYTF
.	TRBV27	TRBJ1-1	.	TGTGCCAGCAGTTTCCGGGGGGGGAACACTGAAGCTTTCTTT	CASSFRGGNTEAFF
.	TRBV5-4	TRBJ1-3	.	TGTGCCAGCACCCGGCAGGACTCTGGAAACACCATATATTTT	CASTRQDSGNTIYF
.	TRBV27	TRBJ2-7	.	TGTGCCAGCAGTATCTCTTCCTACGAGCAGTACTTC	CASSISSYEQYF
.	TRBV28	TRBJ1-5	.	TGTGCCAGCAGTACGAACAGGGCTAGCAATCAGCCCCAGCATTTT	CASSTNRASNQPQHF
.	TRBV7-9	TRBJ1-1	TRBD1	TGTGCCAGCAGCTCCGTACAGGGGGCGTTCAGCGCTGAAGCTTTCTTT	CASSSVQGAFSAEAFF
.	TRBV7-9	TRBJ2-7	TRBD1	TGTGCCAGCAGCTTTACGGACAGGGACCACGAGCAGTACTTC	CASSFTDRDHEQYF
.	TRBV28	TRBJ2-5	.	TGTGCCAGCAGCAAGCCCGGGGTCGGGGAGACCCAGTACTTC	CASSKPGVGETQYF
.	TRBV6-4	TRBJ1-1	TRBD1	TGTGCCAGCAGTCTAGACCCGACAGGGGGTACTGAAGCTTTCTTT	CASSLDPTGGTEAFF
.	TRBV7-8	TRBJ2-1	.	TGTGCCAGCAGCTTAGCGGGAGTGGGCAATGAGCAGTTCTTC	CASSLAGVGNEQFF
.	TRBV5-4	TRBJ1-2	.	TGTGCCAGCAGGCTTGGGGGGGCAGGCAGGGGCTACACCTTC	CASRLGGAGRGYTF
.	TRBV7-2	TRBJ1-2	.	TGTGCCAGCCGTCGCGGGGGGCGCTTTGGCTACACCTTC	CASRRGGRFGYTF
.	TRBV27	TRBJ1-5	.	TGTGCCAGCAGTTTATTTGGGGGTAATCAGCCCCAGCATTTT	CASSLFGGNQPQHF
.	TRBV5-1	TRBJ2-2	.	TGCGCCAGCAGCATGATGCCGGACACCGGGGAGCTGTTTTTT	CASSMMPDTGELFF
.	TRBV4-2	TRBJ2-2	.	TGTGCCAGCAGCCCGACAGGAGGTTCTGCCGGGGAGCTGTTTTTT	CASSPTGGSAGELFF